The 2 T cell receptor beta chains in this list originate from one sample, sequenced in a study of T cell changes during pregnancy in multiple sclerosis. Clones were sequenced by immunoSEQ multiplex PCR, and TCRdb holds only the in-frame ones, with some missing. The sample includes some 80,000 clones, around 94% of them seen just once. Here the sequenced sample was CD4+ T cells from peripheral blood mononuclear cells, taken after pregnancy. These receptors were obtained from a female donor with multiple sclerosis, enrolled in a pregnancy study.

This chain connects TRBV18 to TRBJ2-7, with 8 bases that match TRBD2. There are 15 residues in the CDR3. Germline CDR1 and CDR2: KGHSH and LQKENI. V shed 2 bases and J 2 bases; nucleotides not matched to a gene: 5. The CDR3: CASSPKGAGAYEQYF. The CDR3 coding sequence is TGTGCCAGCTCACCAAAGGGAGCGGGAGCCTACGAGCAGTACTTC.

This rearrangement joins TRBV6-5 to TRBJ2-7, with D perhaps matching TRBD2 (5 bases). This CDR3 is built from 13 residues. Trimming stripped 2 bases from V and 6 bases from J, with 11 bases between. CDR1 and CDR2 (germline): MNHEY, SVGAGI. CDR3 residues: CASSYIAAGEQYF. In DNA, the CDR3 is TGTGCCAGCAGTTACATCGCGGCGGGCGAGCAGTACTTC.